These 14 T cell receptor beta chains were sequenced from one sample in a study of CD8+CD57+ T cells in acquired aplastic anemia. Genomic DNA constituted the template upon which TCR beta VDJ and CDR3 profiling was performed. TCRdb passed the reads through MiXCR, listing each CDR3 protein once. The profile shows some 130,000 distinct CDR3 sequences, 41% of them singletons. The sample consisted of sorted CD4+, CD8+, or CD8+CD57+ T cells (not recorded which) from PBMCs. The receptors shown here come from a human donor in good health, serving as a control.

On this clonotype: A much larger clone sits a single nucleotide away, making a read error possible. This rearrangement joins TRBV12-3 or TRBV12-4 to TRBJ1-3; D call uncertain. The CDR3 has 14 amino acids. The CDR3 bases are TGTGCCAGCAGGCGGGCCCACTCTGGAAGCACCATATATTTT. It translates to CASRRAHSGSTIYF.

In this sample, this clonotype turned up many times. For the CDR3, the DNA is TGCAGTGCTAGTCGGGACAGGGAGGGCACTGAAGCTTTCTTT. It encodes CSASRDREGTEAFF. V usage is TRBV20-1 and J usage is TRBJ1-1, with TRBD1 identical over 9 bases. Trimming took 3 bases from V and 4 from J; bases not matched to a gene: 6. The CDR3 has 14 amino acids. Germline V gene lookup returns CDR1 DFQATT and CDR2 SNEGSKA (reference sequence).

Note on this clonotype: The DNA is omitted, as the CDR3 cannot be located on it reliably, and the CDR3 follows TCRdb's listing. The rearrangement joins TRBV7-9 to TRBJ2-7; TRBD1 is taken as the D call from the table, unchecked against the DNA. From its first to its last residue, the CDR3 has 12 amino acids. In germline, CDR1 is SEHNR, CDR2 FQNEAQ (reference sequence). CDR3 loop: CASSFGAGEQYF.

As concerns this clonotype: A much larger clone differs by one base, so this may be a read error. The genes are TRBV11-1 and TRBJ2-1; D might be TRBD2 (7 bases). The CDR3 consists of 15 residues. V dropped 5 bases and J dropped 10 bases, with 21 bases sitting between them. The germline V gene has CDR1 SGHAT and CDR2 FQDESV (reference sequence). CDR3 in amino acids: CASSRGGGTVYEQFF. The DNA for the CDR3 is TGTGCCAGCAGCAGGGGGGGGGGGACCGTCTACGAGCAGTTCTTC.

Comments on this clonotype: Because it lacks the conserved phenylalanine or tryptophan at the end, this CDR3 is likely a read error. Because the CDR3's place on the DNA is in doubt, the DNA is left out and the CDR3 is given as listed by TCRdb. J is TRBJ2-7 and V is TRBV20-1; the DNA was not compared with TRBD2, the D call given in the table. Germline V gene sequence: CDR1 DFQATT, CDR2 SNEGSKA (reference sequence). The CDR3 is 8 amino acids in total, end residues counted. The CDR3 reads CSATRVSG.

This clonotype was seen just once. No conserved phenylalanine or tryptophan is present at the end of the CDR3, so a read error is the likely explanation. The V gene is TRBV19, the J gene TRBJ2-5, with D unclear. This CDR3 comprises 15 residues. V was cut by 3 bases and J by 1 base, with 12 bases left in between. CDR1 is LNHDA, CDR2 SQIVND, per germline (reference sequence). The CDR3 spells CASSMIGLLQETQYL. CDR3 DNA sequence: TGTGCCAGTAGTATGATAGGTTTGCTCCAAGAGACCCAGTACCTC.

The gene calls are TRBV2 and TRBJ2-3; D unclear. With 6 bases removed from V and 2 bases from J, the gap between germline ends came to 9 bases. Germline-derived CDR1 and CDR2 are SNHLY and FYNNEI. The CDR3 loop spans 13 amino acids. Here the CDR3 reads CASSPHVTDTQYF. CDR3 DNA: TGTGCCAGCAGCCCCCACGTCACAGATACGCAGTATTTT.

This chain links TRBV7-9 with TRBJ2-7; 8 bases map to TRBD2. V gave up 0 bases and J gave up 5 bases; unmatched junction bases: 12. Germline CDR1 reads SEHNR; CDR2 reads FQNEAQ (reference sequence). This CDR3 contains 17 residues. CDR3 residues: CASSLAYPSGSLNEQYF. For the CDR3, the DNA is TGTGCCAGCAGCTTAGCGTACCCGAGCGGGAGCCTGAACGAGCAGTACTTC.

This clonotype was picked up many times. The chain carries TRBV24-1 and TRBJ2-5, with D maybe TRBD2 (6 bases). V was cut by 0 bases and J by 4 bases, with 14 bases left in between. The germline CDR1 and CDR2 sequences are KGHDR and SFDVKD. The CDR3 extends over 16 amino acids. The CDR3 spells CATSDLGSWGGETQYF. The CDR3 DNA is TGTGCCACCAGTGATTTGGGGTCATGGGGAGGAGAGACCCAGTACTTC.

V and J are TRBV10-3 and TRBJ1-2, with TRBD1 matching over 10 bases. This CDR3 is built from 19 residues. CDR1 ENHRY and CDR2 SYGVKD come from the germline V gene. J gave up 0 bases and V 1 base, and 11 bases lay outside the gene matches. The DNA of the CDR3 is TGTGCCATCAGTGAGTTGAGAGGGACAGGGGCAAAATCTAACTATGGCTACACCTTC. Protein product: CAISELRGTGAKSNYGYTF.

This clonotype was detected ten times or more. The genes are TRBV5-8 and TRBJ1-2, with D unresolved. Germline lookup yields CDR1 SGHTS and CDR2 YDEGEE. V was pared by 4 bases and J by 4 bases, with 5 bases between. CDR3 length: 11 residues. CDR3 loop: CASSRVYGYTF. Written as DNA, the CDR3 is TGTGCCAGCAGCAGGGTCTATGGCTACACCTTC. The full variable domain, completed using reference TRBV5-8 and TRBJ1-2, is EAGVTQSPTHLIKTRGQQATLRCSPISGHTSVYWYQQALGLGLQFLLWYDEGEERNRGNFPPRFSGRQFPNYSSELNVNALELEDSALYLCASSRVYGYTFGSGTRLTVV.

The rearrangement joins TRBV24-1 to TRBJ1-2; TRBD1 matches 8 bases. This CDR3 is 16 amino acids long. Losses at the gene ends were 2 bases for V and 0 bases for J; bases not matched to a gene: 4. CDR1 and CDR2 from the germline V gene are KGHDR and SFDVKD. The CDR3 spells CATSDWTGFANYGYTF. Written as DNA, the CDR3 is TGTGCCACCAGTGATTGGACAGGGTTTGCTAACTATGGCTACACCTTC.

This clonotype was counted only a few times. The V gene is TRBV5-6, the J gene TRBJ1-6; no definite D call. The V end lost 0 bases, the J end lost 1 base, and 5 bases lay between the germline ends. This CDR3 comprises 15 residues. Germline V gene data show CDR1 as SGHDT and CDR2 as YYEEEE. The CDR3 protein is CASSLDESYNSPLHF. Written as DNA, the CDR3 is TGTGCCAGCAGCTTGGATGAATCCTATAATTCACCCCTCCACTTT.

This clonotype showed up many times. V is TRBV5-6 and J is TRBJ1-5, with D uncertain. This CDR3 comprises 14 residues. Trimming removed 3 bases from V and 0 bases from J, with 7 bases in between. The V gene's germline CDR1 is SGHDT and CDR2 YYEEEE. CDR3 DNA: TGTGCCAGCAGCTCCAAAGGTAGCAATCAGCCCCAGCATTTT. Residues: CASSSKGSNQPQHF.